These 30 T cell receptor beta chains share one sample of origin, sequenced in a study of radiation and T cells in renal cell carcinoma (dated by TCRdb to 2020 to 2022). The library was obtained by the immunoSEQ multiplex PCR assay. TCRdb holds this immuneACCESS table with in-frame rearrangements only. Some clones are missing; in checked studies, unresolved V genes explain under half, and the rest has no known cause. The sample contains approximately 92,000 clones, around 85% of them found a single time. Under 10% of the sample goes to the ten largest clones. According to the study, the label for this sample's time point signals: blood 4 weeks post-SBRT, at nephrectomy. The sample's treatment or condition label is to be understood as: 15 Gy SBRT to primary tumor, nephrectomy 4 weeks later. The input for sequencing was blood, taken from a patient whose treatment included radiotherapy and nephrectomy. The receptors were gathered from a man aged 50 or older with renal cell carcinoma.

This chain links TRBV6-5 with TRBJ1-2; D is uncertain. The CDR3 has 13 amino acids. The V end lost 0 bases, the J end lost 9 bases, and 11 bases lay between the germline ends. The germline gives CDR1 MNHEY, CDR2 SVGAGI. The CDR3 is CASSYSTLSSYTF. DNA for the CDR3: TGTGCCAGCAGTTACTCGACCCTTAGCAGCTACACCTTC.

This clone appeared once. The V call is TRBV9, the J call TRBJ2-7, with 8 bases matching TRBD2. Germline CDR1 and CDR2: SGDLS and YYNGEE. The CDR3 totals 15 residues. Trimming removed 3 bases from V and 3 bases from J; junction bases left unmatched: 8. This CDR3 reads CASSGNSGNGYEQYF. The CDR3 region has the DNA TGTGCCAGCAGCGGAAATAGCGGGAATGGCTACGAGCAGTACTTC.

The V gene is TRBV28, the J gene TRBJ1-4; TRBD1 matches 12 bases. The V segment lost 4 bases and the J segment 17 bases; nucleotides outside the gene matches: 11. The CDR3 consists of 14 residues. CDR1 MDHEN and CDR2 SYDVKM come from the germline V gene. CDR3 sequence reads: CASSSGQGAQTHFF. The CDR3 DNA reads TGTGCCAGCAGTTCGGGACAGGGGGCTCAAACTCATTTTTTT.

This clone showed up just once. This sequence joins TRBV4-1 and TRBJ1-1, with D possibly TRBD1 on 6 matching bases. The CDR3 runs to 14 residues. Trimming took 4 bases from V and 2 from J, leaving 11 bases between them. Per the germline V gene, CDR1 is MGHRA and CDR2 is YSYEKL. CDR3 amino acids: CASSPWGANTEAFF. The CDR3 nucleotides read TGCGCCAGCAGCCCTTGGGGGGCTAACACTGAAGCTTTCTTT.

The chain combines TRBV20-1 with TRBJ1-3; D not certain. The CDR3 covers 11 residues. V lost 3 bases, J lost 7 bases, and 7 bases lay in between. Germline CDR1 is DFQATT and CDR2 is SNEGSKA (reference sequence). CDR3: CSARVQNTIYF. The CDR3 DNA reads as TGCAGTGCTAGGGTACAGAACACCATATATTTT.

The J gene is TRBJ1-4, the V gene TRBV6-5; the D is unclear. The CDR3 consists of 13 residues. Trimming removed 3 bases from V and 8 bases from J, with 10 bases in between. Per the germline V gene, CDR1 is MNHEY and CDR2 is SVGAGI. CDR3 region: CASSYFRQEKLFF. As DNA, the CDR3 is TGTGCCAGCAGTTATTTTAGGCAGGAAAAACTGTTTTTT.

V is TRBV10-3 and J is TRBJ2-5; 9 nucleotides agree with TRBD2. The CDR3 totals 13 residues. V lost 6 bases to trimming and J lost 4 bases; unmatched junction nucleotides: 3. Per germline, CDR1 ENHRY and CDR2 SYGVKD. The CDR3 spells CAISLAGRETQYF. The CDR3 DNA sequence: TGTGCCATCAGCCTAGCGGGACGAGAGACCCAGTACTTC.

This sequence joins TRBV28 and TRBJ1-2; possible D gene TRBD1, 5 bases. The CDR3 has 14 residues. The germline gives CDR1 MDHEN, CDR2 SYDVKM. The V end was cut by 3 bases, the J end by 4 bases, with 12 bases between. The CDR3 here is CASSFSGALYGYTF. CDR3 nucleotide sequence: TGTGCCAGCAGTTTCAGCGGGGCGCTCTATGGCTACACCTTC.

The V gene is TRBV7-2, the J gene TRBJ2-1; TRBD2 agrees at 12 bases. The J segment lost 8 bases and the V segment lost 5 bases, leaving 10 bases of the junction unmatched. The CDR3 is made up of 16 amino acids. Per the germline V gene, CDR1 is SGHTA and CDR2 is FQGNSA. This chain's CDR3 is CASSQGTSGSADEQFF. The CDR3 coding sequence is TGTGCCAGCAGCCAGGGGACTAGCGGGTCTGCGGATGAGCAGTTCTTC.

This clone showed up just once. The chain combines TRBV2 with TRBJ1-2; TRBD1 agrees at 8 bases. The ends lost 5 bases at V and 5 bases at J; junction bases unmatched: 10. This CDR3 spans 15 amino acids. Looked up from germline, CDR1 is SNHLY and CDR2 is FYNNEI. The CDR3 loop is CASSQRQGQGYGYTF. The CDR3 nucleotides are TGTGCCAGCAGTCAAAGACAGGGGCAAGGGTATGGCTACACCTTC. Full variable domain (remainder filled in from reference TRBV2 and TRBJ1-2): EPEVTQTPSHQVTQMGQEVILRCVPISNHLYFYWYRQILGQKVEFLVSFYNNEISEKSEIFDDQFSVERPDGSNFTLKIRSTKLEDSAMYFCASSQRQGQGYGYTFGSGTRLTVV.

The chain employs TRBV21-1 and TRBJ2-2; the listed D gene, TRBD2, was not tested against the DNA. TRBV21-1 has pseudogene status. The CDR3 is 16 amino acids. The CDR3 DNA reads TGTGCCAGCAGCAAACGGATAGGAGAGAACACCGGGGAGCTGTTTTTT. The encoded protein is CASSKRIGENTGELFF.

The chain is built from TRBV10-3 and TRBJ2-1; TRBD2 agrees at 11 bases. V shed 5 bases, J shed 8 bases, and the junction held 11 bases outside the gene matches. The CDR3 totals 16 residues. The V gene's germline CDR1 is ENHRY and CDR2 SYGVKD. In DNA form, the CDR3 reads TGTGCCATCAGTCCATTACTAGCGGGAGTTGACGATGAGCAGTTCTTC. Translating it yields CAISPLLAGVDDEQFF.

This rearrangement joins TRBV7-2 to TRBJ1-2; TRBD1 might be the D (5 bases). CDR1 SGHTA and CDR2 FQGNSA come from the germline V gene. V was pared by 2 bases and J by 3 bases, with 13 bases between. The CDR3 is 15 residues long. CDR3 in amino acids: CASSLYSTEDYGYTF. CDR3 nucleotide sequence: TGTGCCAGCAGCTTATATTCGACAGAGGACTATGGCTACACCTTC.

The chain couples TRBV5-1 to TRBJ2-3; either TRBD1 or TRBD2 may supply D (6 bases each). V was clipped by 0 bases and J by 1 base, with 12 bases between them. Looked up from germline, CDR1 is SGHRS and CDR2 is YFSETQ. This CDR3 is built from 16 residues. The CDR3, as DNA: TGCGCCAGCAGCTTGGACACCGGGGGCGGCACAGATACGCAGTATTTT. Amino acids: CASSLDTGGGTDTQYF.

The table lists this clone with a count of one. The chain carries TRBV27 and TRBJ1-5; D remains unclear. The CDR3 contains 13 residues. CDR1 MNHEY and CDR2 SMNVEV come from the germline V gene (reference sequence). V lost 10 bases, J lost 2 bases, and 12 bases lay in between. CDR3 residues: CATAVVGNQPQHF. The CDR3 DNA sequence: TGTGCCACGGCGGTGGTGGGCAATCAGCCCCAGCATTTT.

This clone has just a few counts. The chain links TRBV30 to TRBJ2-6; tentatively, D is TRBD1 (6 bases). This CDR3 comprises 15 residues. CDR1 is GTSNPN, CDR2 SVGIG, per germline (reference sequence). V was shortened by 1 base and J by 0 bases, with 7 bases between the two germline ends. CDR3 nucleotides: TGTGCCTGGAGTGGGGGGCACTCTGGGGCCAACGTCCTGACTTTC. This translates into CAWSGGHSGANVLTF.

CDR3 nucleotides: TGCGCCAGCAGCTTCGAAGGATCGGATGAAAAACTGTTTTTT. This translates into CASSFEGSDEKLFF. J is TRBJ1-4 and V is TRBV5-1; D is undetermined. The CDR3 runs to 14 residues. The V end lost 2 bases, the J end lost 6 bases, and 11 bases lay between the germline ends. CDR1 SGHRS and CDR2 YFSETQ come from the germline V gene.

The V call is TRBV10-3, the J call TRBJ2-1, with a weak D call TRBD2 (5 bases). The V and J ends lost 10 bases and 4 bases respectively, with 20 bases between them. The CDR3 spans 15 residues. Germline values: CDR1 ENHRY, CDR2 SYGVKD. This CDR3 reads CATRGVQDDYNEQFF. The CDR3 DNA reads TGTGCCACCCGGGGAGTGCAGGACGATTACAATGAGCAGTTCTTC.

This chain uses TRBV5-1 with TRBJ1-2; D may be TRBD1 (6 bases). The germline V and J ends were trimmed by 0 bases and 4 bases, with 16 bases remaining between them. The CDR3 totals 16 residues. Per the germline V gene, CDR1 is SGHRS and CDR2 is YFSETQ. For the CDR3, the DNA is TGCGCCAGCAGCTTGGCCGGGTCGGGGGCTTCCTATGGCTACACCTTC. Translating it yields CASSLAGSGASYGYTF. Variable domain in full (rest from reference TRBV5-1 and TRBJ1-2): KAGVTQTPRYLIKTRGQQVTLSCSPISGHRSVSWYQQTPGQGLQFLFEYFSETQRNKGNFPGRFSGRQFSNSRSEMNVSTLELGDSALYLCASSLAGSGASYGYTFGSGTRLTVV.

J is TRBJ2-7 and V is TRBV6-5; TRBD1 agrees at 8 bases. Germline V gene data show CDR1 as MNHEY and CDR2 as SVGAGI. The CDR3 covers 12 residues. V trimming: 8 bases; J trimming: 5 bases; junction bases outside the gene matches: 5. CDR3 sequence reads: CASGNRGNEQYF. The DNA of the CDR3 is TGTGCCAGCGGCAACAGGGGGAACGAGCAGTACTTC.

This clone was picked up a small number of times. The rearrangement joins TRBV13 to TRBJ2-5; D is uncertain. CDR3 size: 13 residues. The germline V and J ends were trimmed by 3 bases and 5 bases, with 10 bases remaining between them. Germline CDR1 PRHDT, CDR2 FYEKMQ (reference sequence). CDR3 region: CASSLYSRETQYF. CDR3 bases: TGTGCCAGCAGCTTGTACAGCCGTGAGACCCAGTACTTC.

The gene calls are TRBV6-5 and TRBJ2-7, with 7 nucleotides matching TRBD1. The ends lost 0 bases at V and 7 bases at J; junction bases unmatched: 9. The CDR3 has 15 residues. Germline-derived CDR1 and CDR2 are MNHEY and SVGAGI. The CDR3 DNA is TGTGCCAGCAGTTACTCCCGACAGGGAAAGCTTGAGCAGTACTTC. This encodes CASSYSRQGKLEQYF.

The rearrangement joins TRBV19 to TRBJ2-7; 11 nucleotides agree with TRBD2. CDR1 LNHDA and CDR2 SQIVND come from the germline V gene (reference sequence). V shed 5 bases, J shed 4 bases, and the junction held 4 bases outside the gene matches. The CDR3 is 14 amino acids. CDR3 in amino acids: CASSLAGGNYEQYF. CDR3 DNA sequence: TGTGCCAGTAGTCTAGCGGGAGGAAATTACGAGCAGTACTTC.

The V and J genes are TRBV6-1 and TRBJ2-7, with 7 bases matching TRBD1. The V gene's germline CDR1 is MNHNS and CDR2 SASEGT. The V gene end was trimmed by 6 bases and the J gene end by 3 bases; junction bases not matched to a gene: 11. CDR3 length: 15 amino acids. CDR3 region: CASSGQDSFVYEQYF. The CDR3, as DNA: TGTGCCAGCAGCGGACAGGATTCGTTCGTCTACGAGCAGTACTTC.

CDR3 amino acids: CASSLGGPGPGTQTQYF. Written as DNA, the CDR3 is TGTGCCAGCAGCTTAGGGGGGCCGGGCCCGGGCACGCAGACCCAGTACTTC. The rearrangement joins TRBV7-9 to TRBJ2-5; the D gene is possibly TRBD1 (6 bases). CDR3 length equals 17 residues. Germline lookup yields CDR1 SEHNR and CDR2 FQNEAQ (reference sequence). Trimming stripped 1 base from V and 6 bases from J, with 21 bases between.

The CDR3 DNA reads as TGTGCCAGCAGCTACAGGGGGAAGGAGACCCAGTACTTC. Protein: CASSYRGKETQYF. The chain employs TRBV7-2 and TRBJ2-5; 8 bases align to TRBD1. Germline assignment: CDR1 SGHTA and CDR2 FQGNSA. This CDR3 is 13 amino acids long. J lost 5 bases, V lost 4 bases, and 3 bases had no gene match.

This chain uses TRBV6-1 with TRBJ1-2, with TRBD1 matching over 10 bases. CDR1 MNHNS and CDR2 SASEGT come from the germline V gene. The V and J ends lost 4 bases and 7 bases, in that order; junction bases with no gene match: 3. The CDR3 is made up of 13 amino acids. The CDR3 coding sequence is TGTGCCAGCAGTGGACAGGGGGCGGGTGGCTACACCTTC. Its protein product is CASSGQGAGGYTF.

This chain links TRBV6-4 with TRBJ2-1, with 9 bases matching TRBD2. With V trimmed by 3 bases and J by 6 bases, 6 bases remained unmatched. Germline V gene sequence: CDR1 MRHNA, CDR2 SNTAGT. The CDR3 contains 15 residues. For the CDR3, the DNA is TGTGCCAGCAGTGAAGGCGGGAGGGCCCCCAATGAGCAGTTCTTC. Translated: CASSEGGRAPNEQFF.

The chain combines TRBV4-2 with TRBJ2-3, with 11 bases lining up with TRBD2. With 4 bases clipped from V and 2 bases from J, the junction kept 8 bases outside the gene matches. Per germline, CDR1 LGHNA and CDR2 YNFKEQ. The CDR3 length is 17 residues. CDR3 protein: CASSLGLAGGFTDTQYF. DNA for the CDR3: TGTGCCAGCAGCCTAGGGCTAGCGGGGGGTTTCACAGATACGCAGTATTTT.

This sequence joins TRBV5-1 and TRBJ2-1, with 9 bases lining up with TRBD1. This CDR3 region has 15 residues. J gave up 5 bases and V 0 bases, and 3 bases lay outside the gene matches. Germline CDR1 reads SGHRS; CDR2 reads YFSETQ. Written as DNA, the CDR3 is TGCGCCAGCAGCTTGGGACAGGGGGTTCACAATGAGCAGTTCTTC. Protein sequence: CASSLGQGVHNEQFF.